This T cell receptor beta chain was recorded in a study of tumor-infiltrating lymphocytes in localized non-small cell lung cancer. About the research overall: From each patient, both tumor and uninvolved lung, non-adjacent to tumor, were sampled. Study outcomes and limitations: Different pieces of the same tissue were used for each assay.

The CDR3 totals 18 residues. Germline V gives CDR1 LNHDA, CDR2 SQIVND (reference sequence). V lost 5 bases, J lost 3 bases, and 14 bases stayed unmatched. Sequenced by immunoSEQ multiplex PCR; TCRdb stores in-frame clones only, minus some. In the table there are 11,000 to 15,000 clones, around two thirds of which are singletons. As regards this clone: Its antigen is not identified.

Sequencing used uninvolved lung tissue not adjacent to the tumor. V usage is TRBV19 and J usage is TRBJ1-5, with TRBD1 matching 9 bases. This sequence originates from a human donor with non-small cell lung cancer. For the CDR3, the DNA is TGTGCCAGTAGTCCCAATCCCCGGGACAGGGCTTCCAATCAGCCCCAGCATTTT. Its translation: CASSPNPRDRASNQPQHF.